This T cell receptor (beta chain) emerged from a study of blood T cell repertoires in COVID-19. In regard to this clone: The junction departs from the called germline gene at one end, perhaps through a read error.

Germline lookup yields CDR1 MNHNS and CDR2 SASEGT. The CDR3 has 14 amino acids. Method: immunoSEQ multiplex PCR; TCRdb's copy keeps in-frame clones and lacks some. The sample holds hundreds of thousands of clones, about 88% seen once. This sequence was found in a woman in her sixties or seventies with COVID-19, enrolled during active disease. The J gene is TRBJ1-1, the V gene TRBV6-1; 7 bases are a match to TRBD1. Sequenced sample: peripheral blood. DNA for the CDR3: TGTGCCAGCGGTGAAACAAGCAGGGGGACTGAAGCTTTCTTT. Protein: CASGETSRGTEAFF.